These 31 T cell receptor beta chains were sequenced from one sample in a study of T cells after yellow fever vaccination. TCRdb reprocessed the 5' RACE reads via MiXCR and lists one record per CDR3 protein. The repertoire consists of tens of thousands of distinct CDR3 sequences, with approximately 7% occurring once and the leading ten covering under 45%. Here the sequenced sample was CD8+ T cells sorted from PBMCs, taken 5 days after the first yellow fever vaccination. Receptor source: a man aged 18 to 30 who received the YFV17D yellow fever vaccine.

Only a few counts were recorded for this clonotype. V and J are TRBV7-9 and TRBJ2-7; D gene unclear. Trimming removed 3 bases from V and 6 bases from J, with 12 bases in between. CDR1 and CDR2 from the germline V gene are SEHNR and FQNEAQ (reference sequence). CDR3 length equals 13 residues. Written as DNA, the CDR3 is TGTGCCAGCAGCTTCTTTGGCTTAGGCGAGCAGTACTTC. Protein: CASSFFGLGEQYF.

This clonotype was seen ten or more times. The chain recombines TRBV4-2 with TRBJ2-1; D possibly matches TRBD1 or TRBD2 (6 bases each). Germline CDR1 and CDR2: LGHNA and YNFKEQ. The length of the CDR3 is 15 residues. Trimming left V 2 bases short and J 4 bases short, with 12 bases between. Here the CDR3 reads CASSQFRGPYNEQFF. The CDR3 region has the DNA TGTGCCAGCAGCCAATTCCGGGGGCCGTACAATGAGCAGTTCTTC.

The rearrangement links TRBV11-3 to TRBJ2-7; D may be TRBD1 (5 bases). The V gene lost 6 bases and the J gene lost 5 bases, with 17 bases spanning the gap. The CDR3 covers 14 residues. The germline gives CDR1 SGHNT, CDR2 YENEEA. The CDR3 loop reads CASSFDREPNEQYV. CDR3 nucleotide sequence: TGTGCCAGCAGTTTCGACAGAGAGCCGAACGAGCAGTACGTC.

The sample holds a few counts of this clonotype. The rearrangement joins TRBV4-1 to TRBJ1-5, with 11 positions matching TRBD1. The CDR3 has 16 residues. V lost 5 bases, J lost 7 bases, and 10 bases stayed unmatched. In germline, CDR1 is MGHRA, CDR2 YSYEKL. The CDR3 coding sequence is TGCGCCAGCAGCAACCCGGGACAGGGGGGAGGGCAGCCCCAGCATTTT. Translating it yields CASSNPGQGGGQPQHF.

This clonotype was seen more than once but under ten times. The CDR3 reads CASSYSTGVNTEAFF. Here the CDR3 DNA reads TGTGCCAGCAGTTACTCTACGGGGGTAAACACTGAAGCTTTCTTT. This chain links TRBV6-5 with TRBJ1-1; the D gene is possibly TRBD1 (5 bases). V gave up 0 bases and J gave up 2 bases, with 10 bases separating them. The germline gives CDR1 MNHEY, CDR2 SVGAGI. This CDR3 region has 15 residues.

This clonotype was counted between two and nine times. The chain couples TRBV4-1 to TRBJ1-2; 8 positions agree with TRBD1. CDR1 and CDR2 (germline): MGHRA, YSYEKL. Trimming at V came to 4 bases and at J to 4 bases, leaving 8 bases not matched to a gene. This CDR3 has 15 amino acids. The CDR3 sequence: CASSPGTGVTYGYTF. The CDR3 DNA is TGCGCCAGCAGCCCCGGGACAGGAGTCACCTATGGCTACACCTTC.

This clonotype has more than one count but fewer than ten. The J gene is TRBJ2-7, the V gene TRBV7-8, with D tentatively TRBD1 (6 bases). V gave up 6 bases and J gave up 6 bases, with 12 bases separating them. CDR1 and CDR2 from the germline V gene are SGHVS and FQNEAQ. This CDR3 is built from 12 residues. The CDR3 is CASSPTGIEQYV. CDR3 sequence (DNA): TGTGCCAGCAGTCCCACAGGGATCGAGCAGTACGTC.

This clonotype has just a few counts. This chain uses TRBV29-1 with TRBJ2-5, with 9 bases matching TRBD1. Germline CDR1 reads SQVTM; CDR2 reads ANQGSEA. The CDR3 consists of 12 residues. The V gene end was trimmed by 6 bases and the J gene end by 5 bases; junction bases not matched to a gene: 4. CDR3 region: CSVGGQGETQYF. The CDR3 coding sequence is TGCAGCGTGGGCGGACAGGGGGAGACCCAGTACTTC.

Ten or more counts support this clonotype. The chain recombines TRBV7-3 with TRBJ1-1; D gene unclear. The CDR3 runs 13 residues. The V and J ends lost 5 bases and 5 bases respectively, with 12 bases between them. The V gene's germline CDR1 is SGHTA and CDR2 FQGTGA. The CDR3 nucleotides read TGTGCCAGCAGCGCGTCAAGTGGGACTGAAGCTTTCTTT. It specifies CASSASSGTEAFF.

This clonotype was seen many times. The chain uses TRBV4-1 and TRBJ1-2, with 10 bases aligning to TRBD1. CDR3 length: 15 amino acids. In germline, CDR1 is MGHRA, CDR2 YSYEKL. The V segment lost 1 base and the J segment 8 bases; nucleotides outside the gene matches: 7. The CDR3 loop is CASSQGDRGVVGYTF. In nucleotides, the CDR3 is TGCGCCAGCAGCCAAGGGGACAGGGGAGTCGTCGGCTACACCTTC.

This clonotype occurred many times. The genes are TRBV6-5 and TRBJ2-7, with TRBD1 matching over 10 bases. This CDR3 contains 16 residues. CDR1 and CDR2 from the germline V gene are MNHEY and SVGAGI. V shed 6 bases, J shed 4 bases, and the junction held 12 bases outside the gene matches. The DNA for the CDR3 is TGTGCCAGCAGAACGGGTGGGGGACAGGGGTATTACGAGCAGTACTTC. It yields the protein CASRTGGGQGYYEQYF.

This clonotype was counted a few times. This chain joins TRBV2 and TRBJ2-4, with a tentative D call TRBD2 (6 bases). CDR1 and CDR2 from the germline V gene are SNHLY and FYNNEI. V lost 10 bases and J lost 6, with 16 bases in between. The CDR3 is 13 amino acids. CDR3 loop: CATDGEVGNIQYF. CDR3 bases: TGTGCCACTGACGGGGAGGTGGGAAACATTCAGTACTTC.

This clonotype turned up a few times. The chain couples TRBV28 to TRBJ2-5, with D maybe TRBD2 (7 bases). CDR1 is MDHEN and CDR2 is SYDVKM in the germline V gene. The CDR3 loop spans 13 amino acids. The V and J ends lost 2 bases and 5 bases respectively, with 9 bases between them. CDR3 nucleotides: TGTGCCAGCAGTTTAGAGGGGGGGGAGACCCAGTACTTC. Amino acids: CASSLEGGETQYF.

This clonotype occurred many times. The chain joins TRBV12-3 or TRBV12-4 to TRBJ2-3; either TRBD1 or TRBD2 may supply D (5 bases each). The CDR3 sequence is 16 residues long. Trimming shortened V by 3 bases and J by 2 bases, and 15 bases separated the two germline ends. This CDR3 is CASSFSPGDATDTQYF. The CDR3 bases are TGTGCCAGCAGTTTTTCCCCCGGGGACGCCACAGATACGCAGTATTTT.

This clonotype came up a few times. The chain links TRBV7-8 to TRBJ2-3; a possible D gene is TRBD2 (6 bases). The germline V gene has CDR1 SGHVS and CDR2 FQNEAQ. The CDR3 runs 14 residues. Trimming took 5 bases from V and 9 from J, leaving 18 bases between them. Written as DNA, the CDR3 is TGTGCCAGCAGCCGTTCAACGGGACTTAAGACGCAGTATTTT. Its protein product is CASSRSTGLKTQYF.

V is TRBV12-3 or TRBV12-4 and J is TRBJ1-1; 9 bases line up with TRBD1. The CDR3 contains 13 residues. The ends lost 10 bases at V and 6 bases at J; junction bases unmatched: 9. In DNA form, the CDR3 reads TGTGCCATTACAGGGGGCCGCGAACCTGAAGCTTTCTTT. The encoded protein is CAITGGREPEAFF.

The chain couples TRBV4-1 to TRBJ1-5, with no clear D. Germline CDR1 and CDR2: MGHRA and YSYEKL. The V end lost 1 base, the J end lost 3 bases, and 10 bases lay between the germline ends. CDR3 size: 15 residues. CDR3 DNA: TGCGCCAGCAGCCAAGTAATCTCTTCCAATCAGCCCCAGCATTTT. Its translation is CASSQVISSNQPQHF.

CDR3 in DNA: TGTGCCAGCAGCTTGACTAGCGGGATGTACGAGCAGTACTTC. Translated, it gives CASSLTSGMYEQYF. The genes are TRBV5-4 and TRBJ2-7, with 10 bases aligning to TRBD2. The length of the CDR3 is 14 residues. With 1 base clipped from V and 4 bases from J, the junction kept 2 bases outside the gene matches. Germline CDR1 SGHNT, CDR2 YYREEE (reference sequence). Drawing the rest from reference TRBV5-4 and TRBJ2-7, the complete variable domain is ETGVTQSPTHLIKTRGQQVTLRCSSQSGHNTVSWYQQALGQGPQFIFQYYREEENGRGNFPPRFSGLQFPNYSSELNVNALELDDSALYLCASSLTSGMYEQYFGPGTRLTVT.

This clonotype was seen repeatedly, ten times or more. The rearrangement joins TRBV5-1 to TRBJ1-1, with no clear D. V dropped 1 base and J dropped 6 bases, with 13 bases sitting between them. Per germline, CDR1 SGHRS and CDR2 YFSETQ. The CDR3 is 14 residues long. The CDR3 region has the DNA TGCGCCAGCAGCTTGCTTAGGCCAGACTCTGAAGCTTTCTTT. It yields the protein CASSLLRPDSEAFF.

This clonotype was recorded many times. The chain carries TRBV19 and TRBJ2-7; TRBD1 matches 7 bases. Germline assignment: CDR1 LNHDA and CDR2 SQIVND (reference sequence). This CDR3 has 16 amino acids. After removal of 5 bases from V and 3 bases from J, the junction contained 13 bases not matched to a gene. This CDR3 is CASSRPGQERYYEQYF. In nucleotides, the CDR3 is TGTGCCAGTAGTCGCCCCGGACAGGAGCGATACTACGAGCAGTACTTC.

The chain is built from TRBV6-1 and TRBJ2-3, with D possibly matching TRBD1 (5 bases). Germline CDR1 and CDR2: MNHNS and SASEGT. CDR3 length equals 17 residues. V lost 6 bases to trimming and J lost 4 bases, with 23 bases between them. The CDR3 reads CASRTPWAGLPSDTQYF. The CDR3 DNA is TGTGCCAGCAGAACTCCATGGGCAGGGCTACCGTCAGATACGCAGTATTTT.

This chain joins TRBV29-1 and TRBJ2-4; D possibly corresponds to TRBD2 (5 bases). There are 12 residues in the CDR3. The V gene lost 6 bases and the J gene lost 13 bases, with 19 bases spanning the gap. Germline lookup yields CDR1 SQVTM and CDR2 ANQGSEA. CDR3 sequence: CSVAVGGGVQYF. The CDR3 region has the DNA TGCAGCGTGGCGGTTGGAGGTGGGGTCCAGTACTTC.

This clonotype was picked up a small number of times. The gene calls are TRBV9 and TRBJ2-3, with D maybe TRBD2 (6 bases). The CDR3 is 13 amino acids. The V end lost 7 bases, the J end lost 1 base, and 10 bases lay between the germline ends. The V gene's germline CDR1 is SGDLS and CDR2 YYNGEE. DNA of the CDR3: TGTGCCAGCGAGACGGGGGGCACAGATACGCAGTATTTT. It encodes CASETGGTDTQYF.

The chain is built from TRBV27 and TRBJ2-2, with a weak D call TRBD1 (6 bases). The V gene lost 2 bases and the J gene lost 2 bases, with 12 bases spanning the gap. The length of the CDR3 is 16 residues. Germline CDR1 and CDR2: MNHEY and SMNVEV (reference sequence). CDR3 sequence: CASSLKGHLNTGELFF. The CDR3 nucleotides read TGTGCCAGCAGTTTAAAGGGACATCTCAACACCGGGGAGCTGTTTTTT.

This clonotype was observed a few times. The chain is built from TRBV30 and TRBJ2-7, with TRBD1 identical over 8 bases. Germline lookup yields CDR1 GTSNPN and CDR2 SVGIG (reference sequence). J lost 2 bases, V lost 0 bases, and 3 bases had no gene match. This CDR3 is built from 14 residues. CDR3 loop: CAWSVRDRTYEQYF. CDR3 bases: TGTGCCTGGAGTGTCCGGGACAGGACCTACGAGCAGTACTTC.

The rearrangement links TRBV6-1 to TRBJ2-1; D call uncertain. The V end was cut by 4 bases, the J end by 0 bases, with 13 bases between. The CDR3 length is 16 residues. Germline CDR1 is MNHNS and CDR2 is SASEGT. The CDR3 DNA reads as TGTGCCAGCAGTGTCAGGCGCGGAGACTCCTACAATGAGCAGTTCTTC. The encoded protein is CASSVRRGDSYNEQFF.

The CDR3 reads CASSWGATGGINEQFF. DNA for the CDR3: TGTGCCAGCAGTTGGGGGGCGACGGGGGGTATCAATGAGCAGTTCTTC. The genes are TRBV12-3 or TRBV12-4 and TRBJ2-1; a possible D gene is TRBD2 (7 bases). V lost 4 bases and J 6 bases, leaving 19 bases between the germline ends. The CDR3 totals 16 residues.

This clonotype was seen many times. The chain employs TRBV7-6 and TRBJ2-3; D unclear. Germline CDR1 reads SGHVS; CDR2 reads FNYEAQ. The CDR3 loop spans 11 amino acids. The V gene lost 4 bases and the J gene lost 2 bases, with 1 base spanning the gap. The CDR3 region has the DNA TGTGCCAGCAGCTCCACAGATACGCAGTATTTT. Its protein product is CASSSTDTQYF.

This clonotype has at least ten counts. The chain uses TRBV4-3 and TRBJ2-1, with TRBD2 as a possible D gene (5 bases). Germline loops: CDR1 LGHNA, CDR2 YSLEER. V was cut by 5 bases and J by 0 bases, with 11 bases left in between. This CDR3 is built from 15 residues. CDR3 region: CASSEGTSSYNEQFF. In DNA, the CDR3 is TGCGCCAGCAGCGAGGGCACAAGCTCCTACAATGAGCAGTTCTTC.

This clonotype was counted only a few times. The V gene is TRBV4-2, the J gene TRBJ2-5, with 9 bases aligning to TRBD2. V dropped 4 bases and J dropped 5; count of bases not matched to a gene: 11. Germline loops: CDR1 LGHNA, CDR2 YNFKEQ. The CDR3 has 16 residues. This chain's CDR3 is CASSPPRAGGEETQYF. CDR3 coding DNA: TGTGCCAGCAGCCCCCCCCGCGCGGGGGGGGAGGAGACCCAGTACTTC.

The sample holds many counts of this clonotype. This sequence joins TRBV4-1 and TRBJ2-7; no clear D. There are 14 residues in the CDR3. Deletions cut 4 bases from V and 0 bases from J, with 10 bases between. Germline assignment: CDR1 MGHRA and CDR2 YSYEKL. The CDR3 reads CASSPISSSYEQYV. The CDR3 DNA reads TGCGCCAGCAGCCCCATCTCCAGCTCCTACGAGCAGTACGTC.